These 14 T cell receptor beta chains were all obtained from the same sample, sequenced in a study of blood T cell repertoires in COVID-19. Some clones are missing from TCRdb's copy, which holds only in-frame ones; the method was immunoSEQ multiplex PCR. The data show roughly 200,000 clones, almost 90% seen once. Sequences were obtained from peripheral blood. The receptors originated from a middle-aged man with acute or convalescent COVID-19.

DNA of the CDR3: TGTGCCAGCAGCGTAGTACAGTGGAACACCGGGGAGCTGTTTTTT. As protein: CASSVVQWNTGELFF. This sequence joins TRBV9 and TRBJ2-2, with D unclear. V lost 0 bases and J 1 base, leaving 7 bases between the germline ends. This CDR3 spans 15 amino acids. The germline V gene encodes CDR1 SGDLS and CDR2 YYNGEE.

The rearrangement links TRBV4-1 to TRBJ2-1; 9 nucleotides match TRBD1. V shed 4 bases, J shed 7 bases, and the junction held 11 bases outside the gene matches. Looked up from germline, CDR1 is MGHRA and CDR2 is YSYEKL. The CDR3 sequence is 16 residues long. CDR3 nucleotide sequence: TGCGCCAGCAGCCTTACACCGGGACAGGGTGTAAATGAGCAGTTCTTC. Protein product: CASSLTPGQGVNEQFF.

This chain links TRBV10-3 with TRBJ2-1, with TRBD1 matching over 7 bases. From germline, CDR1 is ENHRY and CDR2 SYGVKD. V dropped 6 bases and J dropped 6; count of bases not matched to a gene: 11. This CDR3 contains 15 residues. The CDR3: CAISLNRGTANEQFF. The CDR3 DNA sequence: TGTGCCATCAGCCTAAACAGGGGAACGGCCAATGAGCAGTTCTTC.

This chain links TRBV5-5 with TRBJ1-2; TRBD1 matches 10 bases. Germline V gene lookup returns CDR1 SGHKS and CDR2 YYEKEE (reference sequence). V was clipped by 4 bases and J by 4 bases; unmatched bases: 7. The CDR3 covers 15 residues. DNA for the CDR3: TGTGCCAGCAGCGCCCGGGACAGGGGAGCCTATGGCTACACCTTC. It is translated as CASSARDRGAYGYTF.

The chain employs TRBV6-2 or TRBV6-3 and TRBJ1-6, with unresolved D. This CDR3 spans 13 amino acids. The V gene lost 2 bases and the J gene lost 17 bases, with 16 bases spanning the gap. Germline V CDR1 and CDR2: MNHEY, SVGEGT. In nucleotides, the CDR3 is TGTGCCAGCAGTTACACAGATTTTGACCCGATCCACTTT. Translating it yields CASSYTDFDPIHF.

The chain employs TRBV2 and TRBJ1-2; the D gene is possibly TRBD1 (6 bases). Per the germline V gene, CDR1 is SNHLY and CDR2 is FYNNEI. The CDR3 covers 16 residues. Deletions cut 5 bases from V and 8 bases from J, with 24 bases between. CDR3 protein: CASSNQFVSGGAGYTF. The DNA of the CDR3 is TGTGCCAGCAGTAACCAGTTTGTGAGCGGGGGGGCCGGCTACACCTTC.

This CDR3 is CASSQEDVNTEAFF. CDR3 coding DNA: TGTGCCAGCAGCCAGGAGGACGTGAACACTGAAGCTTTCTTT. The chain carries TRBV3-1 (or the pseudogene TRBV3-2) and TRBJ1-1; D unclear. Trimming took 3 bases from V and 0 from J, leaving 8 bases between them. The CDR3 has 14 amino acids. From germline, CDR1 is LGHDT and CDR2 YNNKEL (reference sequence).

The chain joins TRBV27 to TRBJ2-3; 8 bases map to TRBD1. Trimming cost V 4 bases and J 6 bases; bases outside gene matches: 9. This CDR3 is 15 amino acids long. Germline V gene data show CDR1 as MNHEY and CDR2 as SMNVEV (reference sequence). The chain's CDR3 is CASSSSTGVGDTQYF. Written as DNA, the CDR3 is TGTGCCAGCAGTTCATCGACAGGGGTGGGGGATACGCAGTATTTT.

This chain uses TRBV7-9 with TRBJ2-4; D ambiguous. CDR1 SEHNR and CDR2 FQNEAQ come from the germline V gene (reference sequence). This CDR3 region has 12 residues. Trimming pared 5 bases from V and 3 bases from J, leaving 5 bases between. Here the CDR3 DNA reads TGTGCCAGCAGCGTACTCAAAAACATTCAGTACTTC. Its protein is CASSVLKNIQYF.

The chain joins TRBV5-1 to TRBJ1-5, with D hard to call. CDR3 length: 15 amino acids. The germline V and J ends were trimmed by 0 bases and 0 bases, with 7 bases remaining between them. CDR1 and CDR2 from the germline V gene are SGHRS and YFSETQ. CDR3 protein: CASSLASGSNQPQHF. The CDR3 DNA follows: TGCGCCAGCAGCTTGGCCTCGGGTAGCAATCAGCCCCAGCATTTT.

The DNA of the CDR3 is TGTGCCAGCAGCTATGCCCAGGCGAGTGGGTCCTACGAGCAGTACTTC. This codes for CASSYAQASGSYEQYF. This chain links TRBV7-2 with TRBJ2-7; D is uncertain. This CDR3 spans 16 amino acids. CDR1 and CDR2 from the germline V gene are SGHTA and FQGNSA. Trimming left V 4 bases short and J 1 base short, with 17 bases between.

The gene calls are TRBV5-1 and TRBJ1-1; weak D call: TRBD1 (5 bases). V was clipped by 0 bases and J by 7 bases, with 7 bases between them. The CDR3 totals 12 residues. CDR1 is SGHRS and CDR2 is YFSETQ in the germline V gene. CDR3 nucleotides: TGCGCCAGCAGCTTGGACGGGGGTGAAGCTTTCTTT. It translates to CASSLDGGEAFF.

V usage is TRBV3-1 (or the pseudogene TRBV3-2) and J usage is TRBJ2-1; unclear D gene. The ends were cut back, 7 bases at V and 3 bases at J, with 7 bases in the middle. Germline V lookup: CDR1 LGHDT, CDR2 YNNKEL (reference sequence). There are 12 residues in the CDR3. The chain's CDR3 is CASNHGYNEQFF. CDR3 bases: TGTGCCAGCAACCACGGCTACAATGAGCAGTTCTTC.

This chain connects TRBV7-3 to TRBJ2-7; TRBD1 might be the D (6 bases). The V gene lost 5 bases and the J gene lost 3 bases, with 14 bases spanning the gap. The CDR3 contains 14 residues. Germline V gene lookup returns CDR1 SGHTA and CDR2 FQGTGA. In DNA form, the CDR3 reads TGTGCCAGCAGCCTCGCAGGGGTGGGCTACGAGCAGTACTTC. Its protein is CASSLAGVGYEQYF.